These 10 T cell receptor beta chains came from one sample sequenced in a study of CD8 T cells in Susac syndrome. When the RNA was reverse transcribed, random hexamers were used with an input of about 0.5 to 1 ug. MiXCR was run by TCRdb on the immunoSEQ multiplex PCR reads, yielding one entry per CDR3 protein. The repertoire holds approximately 200,000 distinct CDR3 sequences, with 95% as singletons. Sequenced material: CD4+ T cells from PBMCs. Receptor source: a human donor with multiple sclerosis.

Here the CDR3 reads CATSSSPVVGTEAFF. CDR3 nucleotides: TGTGCCACCAGCTCATCCCCGGTCGTGGGCACTGAAGCTTTCTTT. The chain recombines TRBV15 with TRBJ1-1; D not certain. The germline CDR1 and CDR2 sequences are LNHNV and YYDKDF (reference sequence). This CDR3 spans 15 amino acids. V dropped 5 bases and J dropped 4 bases, with 17 bases sitting between them. The full variable domain, rest sourced from reference TRBV15 and TRBJ1-1, is DAMVIQNPRYQVTQFGKPVTLSCSQTLNHNVMYWYQQKSSQAPKLLFHYYDKDFNNEADTPDNFQSRRPNTSFCFLDIRSPGLGDTAMYLCATSSSPVVGTEAFFGQGTRLTVV.

This chain uses TRBV29-1 with TRBJ2-5, with 9 bases identical to TRBD2. V lost 5 bases to trimming and J lost 1 base; unmatched junction nucleotides: 14. The CDR3 spans 17 residues. From germline, CDR1 is SQVTM and CDR2 ANQGSEA. The CDR3 spells CSVLRSGGFAVQETQYF. The CDR3 coding sequence is TGCAGCGTTCTTCGGAGCGGGGGGTTTGCGGTCCAAGAGACCCAGTACTTC.

This chain links TRBV24-1 with TRBJ2-1; no clear D. The germline gives CDR1 KGHDR, CDR2 SFDVKD. This CDR3 is built from 14 residues. V gave up 5 bases and J gave up 1 base, with 8 bases separating them. CDR3 DNA sequence: TGTGCCACCAGTGGACCGCCTTCCTACAATGAGCAGTTCTTC. Translation: CATSGPPSYNEQFF.

V and J are TRBV25-1 and TRBJ1-6; the D gene is possibly TRBD1 (5 bases). Germline V CDR1 and CDR2: MGHDK, SYGVNS. This CDR3 is built from 15 residues. Trimming stripped 1 base from V and 7 bases from J, with 11 bases between. The CDR3 protein is CASSEFNGGNSPLHF. CDR3 nucleotide sequence: TGTGCCAGCAGTGAATTCAATGGGGGGAATTCACCCCTCCACTTT.

The V call is TRBV30, the J call TRBJ1-1, with TRBD1 as a possible D gene (6 bases). This CDR3 is 14 amino acids long. In germline, CDR1 is GTSNPN, CDR2 SVGIG (reference sequence). V shed 5 bases and J shed 3 bases, with 16 bases lying between them. CDR3 in amino acids: CAWSRGWSDTEAFF. DNA for the CDR3: TGTGCCTGGTCTAGGGGGTGGTCGGACACTGAAGCTTTCTTT.

The chain carries TRBV15 and TRBJ2-5, with TRBD2 as a possible D gene (5 bases). V lost 1 base and J 5 bases, leaving 11 bases between the germline ends. Looked up from germline, CDR1 is LNHNV and CDR2 is YYDKDF (reference sequence). The CDR3 contains 14 residues. The CDR3 here is CATSRVGLGETQYF. For the CDR3, the DNA is TGTGCCACCAGCAGAGTAGGACTGGGGGAGACCCAGTACTTC.

This clonotype is a singleton in its sample. This rearrangement joins TRBV4-2 to TRBJ2-3, with D possibly matching TRBD2 (6 bases). The CDR3 sequence is 18 residues long. Germline-derived CDR1 and CDR2 are LGHNA and YNFKEQ. V lost 1 base, J lost 0 bases, and 17 bases lay in between. CDR3: CASSQGRVRGFSTDTQYF. CDR3 coding DNA: TGTGCCAGCAGCCAAGGCCGCGTTCGGGGGTTTAGCACAGATACGCAGTATTTT.

The V call is TRBV7-6, the J call TRBJ2-2; a possible D gene is TRBD1 (6 bases). V dropped 5 bases and J dropped 5 bases, with 15 bases sitting between them. This CDR3 spans 15 amino acids. In germline, CDR1 is SGHVS, CDR2 FNYEAQ. Written as DNA, the CDR3 is TGTGCCAGCAGCGAGCGACAGGCAGGAACCGGGGAGCTGTTTTTT. Translation gives CASSERQAGTGELFF.

The rearrangement joins TRBV20-1 to TRBJ1-5; 10 positions match TRBD1. The junction had 2 bases not matched to a gene; V was cut back by 7 bases and J by 5 bases. Germline V gives CDR1 DFQATT, CDR2 SNEGSKA (reference sequence). This CDR3 has 12 amino acids. The CDR3 reads CSGGTGDQPQHF. The DNA for the CDR3 is TGCAGTGGGGGGACAGGGGATCAGCCCCAGCATTTT.

This chain links TRBV10-3 with TRBJ2-5, with D perhaps TRBD2 (5 bases). This CDR3 spans 14 amino acids. The germline V gene encodes CDR1 ENHRY and CDR2 SYGVKD. The ends were cut back, 3 bases at V and 0 bases at J, with 8 bases in the middle. The CDR3 sequence is CAISEGGDQETQYF. Here the CDR3 DNA reads TGTGCCATCAGTGAAGGAGGCGACCAAGAGACCCAGTACTTC.